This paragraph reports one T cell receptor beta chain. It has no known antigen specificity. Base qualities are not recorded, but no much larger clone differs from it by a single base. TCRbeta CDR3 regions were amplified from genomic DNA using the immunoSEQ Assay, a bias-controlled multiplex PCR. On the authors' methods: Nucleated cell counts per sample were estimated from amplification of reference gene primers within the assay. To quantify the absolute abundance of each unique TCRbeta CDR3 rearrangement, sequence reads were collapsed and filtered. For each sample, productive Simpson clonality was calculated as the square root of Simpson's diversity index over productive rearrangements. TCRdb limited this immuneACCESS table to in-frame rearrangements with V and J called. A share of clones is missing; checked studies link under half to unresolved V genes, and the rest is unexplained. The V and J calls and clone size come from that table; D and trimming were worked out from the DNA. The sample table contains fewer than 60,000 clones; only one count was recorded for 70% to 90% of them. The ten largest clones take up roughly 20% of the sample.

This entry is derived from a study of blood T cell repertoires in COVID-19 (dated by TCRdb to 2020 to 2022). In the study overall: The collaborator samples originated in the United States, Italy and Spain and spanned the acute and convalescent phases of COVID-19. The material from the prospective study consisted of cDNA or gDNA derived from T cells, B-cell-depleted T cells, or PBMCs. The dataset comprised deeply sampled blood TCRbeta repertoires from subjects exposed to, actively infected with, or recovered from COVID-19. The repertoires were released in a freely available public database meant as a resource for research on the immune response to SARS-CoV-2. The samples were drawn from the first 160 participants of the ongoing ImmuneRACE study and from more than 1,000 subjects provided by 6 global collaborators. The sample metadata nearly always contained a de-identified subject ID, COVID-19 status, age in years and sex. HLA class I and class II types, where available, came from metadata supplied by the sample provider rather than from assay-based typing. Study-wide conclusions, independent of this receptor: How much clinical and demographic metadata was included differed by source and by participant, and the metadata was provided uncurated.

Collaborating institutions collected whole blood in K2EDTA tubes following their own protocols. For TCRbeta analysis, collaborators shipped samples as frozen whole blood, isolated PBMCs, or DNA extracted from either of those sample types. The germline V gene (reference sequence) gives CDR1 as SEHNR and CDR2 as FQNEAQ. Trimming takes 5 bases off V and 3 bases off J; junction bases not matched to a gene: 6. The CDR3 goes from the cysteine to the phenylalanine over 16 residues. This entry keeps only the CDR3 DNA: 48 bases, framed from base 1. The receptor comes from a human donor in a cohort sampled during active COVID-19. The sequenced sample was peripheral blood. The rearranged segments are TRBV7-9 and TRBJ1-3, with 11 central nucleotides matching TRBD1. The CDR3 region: CASSLRTGGFGNTIYF. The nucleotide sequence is TGTGCCAGCAGCCTCCGGACAGGGGGCTTTGGAAACACCATATATTTT. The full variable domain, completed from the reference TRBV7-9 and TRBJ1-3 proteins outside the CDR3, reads DTGVSQNPRHKITKRGQNVTFRCDPISEHNRLYWYRQTLGQGPEFLTYFQNEAQLEKSRLLSDRFSAERPKGSFSTLEIQRTEQGDSAMYLCASSLRTGGFGNTIYFGEGSWLTVV.